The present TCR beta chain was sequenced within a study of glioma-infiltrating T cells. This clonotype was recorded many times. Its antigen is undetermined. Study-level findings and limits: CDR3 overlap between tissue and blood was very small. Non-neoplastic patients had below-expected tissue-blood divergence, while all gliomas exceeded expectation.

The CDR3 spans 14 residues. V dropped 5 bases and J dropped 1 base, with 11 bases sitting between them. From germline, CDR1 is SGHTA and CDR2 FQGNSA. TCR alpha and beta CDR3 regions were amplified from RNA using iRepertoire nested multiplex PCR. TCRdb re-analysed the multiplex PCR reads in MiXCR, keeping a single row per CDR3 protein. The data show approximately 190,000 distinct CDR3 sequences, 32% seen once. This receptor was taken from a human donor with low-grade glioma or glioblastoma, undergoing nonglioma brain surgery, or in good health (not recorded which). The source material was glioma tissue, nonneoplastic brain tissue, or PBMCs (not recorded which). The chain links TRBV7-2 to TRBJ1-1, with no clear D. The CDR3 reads CASSPHIENTEAFF. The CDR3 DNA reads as TGTGCCAGCAGCCCCCACATCGAGAACACTGAAGCTTTCTTT. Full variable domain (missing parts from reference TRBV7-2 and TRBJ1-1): GAGVSQSPSNKVTEKGKDVELRCDPISGHTALYWYRQSLGQGLEFLIYFQGNSAPDKSGLPSDRFSAERTGGSVSTLTIQRTQQEDSAVYLCASSPHIENTEAFFGQGTRLTVV.